This T cell receptor beta chain was recorded in a study of identical twins. Carrying unique molecular identifiers, the cDNA also gained a universal primer site through template switching. TCRdb fed the 5' RACE reads into MiXCR, producing one record per CDR3 protein. The table includes about 470,000 distinct CDR3 sequences, 20% to 30% detected once. V lost 6 bases to trimming and J lost 6 bases; unmatched junction nucleotides: 4. CDR1 and CDR2 (germline): MNHNS, SASEGT. The CDR3 sequence is 13 residues long. The data were also submitted as part of a second study, on T cells expressing NK-cell markers. This second study says: Underlying the TCR beta repertoires were sorted CD3+CD56+NKG2C+, CD3+CD56+NKG2C- and CD3+CD56-NKG2C+ T cells. The study sequenced eight donors, seven HCMV-seropositive and one seronegative. A range of roughly 1.0-8% of CD8+ T cells consisted of dominant NKG2C+ clonotypes in a handful of donors.

The chain employs TRBV6-1 and TRBJ2-7; 11 bases align to TRBD2. The sequence came from a woman under 30 in good health. The sequenced sample consisted of CD4+ T cells sorted from blood. The CDR3 reads CASSTSGRGEQYF. CDR3 DNA: TGTGCCAGCAGCACTAGCGGGAGAGGCGAGCAGTACTTC.